Listed below are T cell receptor beta chains from one sample, sequenced in a study of T cells in Graves' hyperthyroidism and ophthalmopathy. TCRdb reprocessed the multiplex PCR reads with MiXCR, giving one entry per CDR3 protein. The sample yields 370,000 or so distinct CDR3 sequences, about a sixth seen once. Source material: blood. The receptors shown here come from a woman aged 18-29 years with Graves' hyperthyroidism that later progressed to Graves' ophthalmopathy. CDR3s include the opening cysteine and the closing phenylalanine or tryptophan. A row's size may be missing; if present it is once, few, many or a size class.

clone_size v_call cdr3_aa
NA TRBV15 CATSTTRDRADTGELFF
many TRBV28 CASSLLLAGGEEQYF
NA TRBV19 CASSIGRGQGRYF
NA TRBV15 CATSRTQGSETQYF
many TRBV3-1 CASSRLAGGTDTQYF
many TRBV12-3/TRBV12-4 CASTQTGMNTEAFF
many TRBV13 CASSLASGRAVPYNEQFF
NA TRBV5-5 CASSWTSPPGELFF
few TRBV6-5 CASSYYQGYEQYF
few TRBV29-1 CSVEGTGGGETQYF
many TRBV7-3 CASSRTGATDTQYF
NA TRBV3-1 CASRGGNEQYF
many TRBV2 CASRTGTGGYNEQFF
NA TRBV28 CASRGLAAPYEQYF
NA TRBV28 CASSLRWASASSYNEQFF
few TRBV28 CASTQVQTRSYEQYF
few TRBV27 CASSLRGTDYGYTF
many TRBV19 CASSISGQLNQPQHF
few TRBV6-5 CASSYDSSYEQYF
NA TRBV20-1 CSAHPGPPYQETQYF
NA TRBV15 CATSRPTGVNPPLHF
many TRBV28 CASSFEGEGYNSPLHF
few TRBV7-2 CASSRLPTGPYNSPLHF
many TRBV28 CASSFGGAYYGYTF
NA TRBV2 CASRDRGFELFF
many TRBV12-3/TRBV12-4 CASSLARRAETQYF
once TRBV20-1 CSANGGVVLSTDTQYF
NA TRBV7-9 CASSLPHSYEQYF
few TRBV9 CASSVGSAMTDTQYF
NA TRBV18 CASSPPTNYNEQFF
NA TRBV9 CASSVTAIYGYTF
NA TRBV5-1 CASSPGTGGFAYF
many TRBV20-1 CSARPLTEGENIQYF
few TRBV5-1 CASSILAGEHEQFF
NA TRBV20-1 CSAHMGGYQETQYF
once TRBV24-1 CATSDSRTGEADTQYF
NA TRBV19 CASSLTSFLATYLTGGELFF